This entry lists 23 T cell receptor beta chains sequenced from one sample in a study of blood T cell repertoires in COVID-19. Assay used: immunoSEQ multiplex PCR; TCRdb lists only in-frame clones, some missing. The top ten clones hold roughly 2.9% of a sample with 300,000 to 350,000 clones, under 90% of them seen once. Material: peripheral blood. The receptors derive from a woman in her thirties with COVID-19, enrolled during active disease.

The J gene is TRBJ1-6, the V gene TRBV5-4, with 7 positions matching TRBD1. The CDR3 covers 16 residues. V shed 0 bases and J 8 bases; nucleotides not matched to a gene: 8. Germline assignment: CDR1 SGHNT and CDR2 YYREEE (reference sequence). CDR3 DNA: TGTGCCAGCAGCTTGGTCGGCAGGGGGAAGGATTCACCCCTCCACTTT. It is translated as CASSLVGRGKDSPLHF. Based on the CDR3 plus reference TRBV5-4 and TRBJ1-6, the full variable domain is ETGVTQSPTHLIKTRGQQVTLRCSSQSGHNTVSWYQQALGQGPQFIFQYYREEENGRGNFPPRFSGLQFPNYSSELNVNALELDDSALYLCASSLVGRGKDSPLHFGNGTRLTVT.

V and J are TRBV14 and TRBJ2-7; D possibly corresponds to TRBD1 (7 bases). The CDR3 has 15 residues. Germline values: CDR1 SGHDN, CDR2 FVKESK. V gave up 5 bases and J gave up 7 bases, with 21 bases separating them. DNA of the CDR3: TGTGCCAGCAGCTTACAGACAGGGATGGGGGGAGAGCAGTACTTC. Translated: CASSLQTGMGGEQYF.

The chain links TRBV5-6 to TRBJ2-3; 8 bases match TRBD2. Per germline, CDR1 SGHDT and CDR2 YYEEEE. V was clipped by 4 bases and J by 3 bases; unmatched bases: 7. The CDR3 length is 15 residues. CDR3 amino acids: CASSIGSGSTDTQYF. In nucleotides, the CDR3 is TGTGCCAGCAGCATCGGAAGCGGGAGTACAGATACGCAGTATTTT.

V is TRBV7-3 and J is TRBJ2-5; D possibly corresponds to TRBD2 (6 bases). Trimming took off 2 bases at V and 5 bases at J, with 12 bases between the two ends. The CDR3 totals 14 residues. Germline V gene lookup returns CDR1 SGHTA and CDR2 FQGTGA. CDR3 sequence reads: CASSLAGTGETQYF. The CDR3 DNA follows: TGTGCCAGCAGCTTAGCGGGGACGGGGGAGACCCAGTACTTC.

CDR3 bases: TGTGCCAGCAGCCCCTGGGCCACCCTGGCGAACTATGGCTACACCTTC. It is translated as CASSPWATLANYGYTF. The J gene is TRBJ1-2, the V gene TRBV7-8; D uncertain. With 5 bases removed from V and 2 bases from J, the gap between germline ends came to 18 bases. The CDR3 covers 16 residues. Per the germline V gene, CDR1 is SGHVS and CDR2 is FQNEAQ.

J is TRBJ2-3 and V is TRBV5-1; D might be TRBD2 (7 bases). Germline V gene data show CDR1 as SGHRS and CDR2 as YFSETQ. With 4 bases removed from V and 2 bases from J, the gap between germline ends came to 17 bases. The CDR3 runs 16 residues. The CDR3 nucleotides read TGCGCCAGCAGCCCGGGGGGCAGTTTAATCACAGATACGCAGTATTTT. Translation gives CASSPGGSLITDTQYF.

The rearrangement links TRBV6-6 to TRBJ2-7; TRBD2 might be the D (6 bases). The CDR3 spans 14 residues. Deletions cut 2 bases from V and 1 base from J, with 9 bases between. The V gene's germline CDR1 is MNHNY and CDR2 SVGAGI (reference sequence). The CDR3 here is CASSYERASYEQYF. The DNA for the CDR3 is TGTGCCAGCAGTTACGAGCGGGCGTCCTACGAGCAGTACTTC.

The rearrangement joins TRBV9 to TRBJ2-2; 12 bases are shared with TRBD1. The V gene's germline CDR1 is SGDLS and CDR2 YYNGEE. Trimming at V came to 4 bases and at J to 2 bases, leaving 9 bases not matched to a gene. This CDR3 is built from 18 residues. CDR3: CASSPSGTGGYNTGELFF. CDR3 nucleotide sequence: TGTGCCAGCAGCCCCTCCGGGACAGGGGGCTACAACACCGGGGAGCTGTTTTTT.

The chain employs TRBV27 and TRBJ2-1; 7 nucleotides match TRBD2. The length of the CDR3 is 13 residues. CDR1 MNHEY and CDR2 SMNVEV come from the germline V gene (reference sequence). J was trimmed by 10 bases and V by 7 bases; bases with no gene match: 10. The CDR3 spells CASTMGGDLEQFF. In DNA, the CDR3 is TGTGCCAGCACCATGGGGGGGGACTTGGAGCAGTTCTTC.

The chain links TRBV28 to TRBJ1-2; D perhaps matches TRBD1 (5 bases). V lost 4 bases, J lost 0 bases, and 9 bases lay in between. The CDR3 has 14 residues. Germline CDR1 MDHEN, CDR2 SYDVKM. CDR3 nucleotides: TGTGCCAGCAGTTCCAGGGAAGCTAACTATGGCTACACCTTC. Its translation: CASSSREANYGYTF.

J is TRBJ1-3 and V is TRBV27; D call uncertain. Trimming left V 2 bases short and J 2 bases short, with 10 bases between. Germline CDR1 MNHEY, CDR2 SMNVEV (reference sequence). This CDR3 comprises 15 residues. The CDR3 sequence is CASSLRGPPGNTIYF. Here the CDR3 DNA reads TGTGCCAGCAGTTTAAGAGGGCCCCCTGGAAACACCATATATTTT.

The CDR3 loop is CASSKRQGFTEAFF. In nucleotides, the CDR3 is TGTGCCAGCAGCAAAAGACAGGGCTTTACTGAAGCTTTCTTT. The V gene is TRBV5-6, the J gene TRBJ1-1; 7 bases agree with TRBD1. The junction had 8 bases not matched to a gene; V was cut back by 4 bases and J by 5 bases. CDR1 is SGHDT, CDR2 YYEEEE, per germline. The CDR3 is 14 amino acids.

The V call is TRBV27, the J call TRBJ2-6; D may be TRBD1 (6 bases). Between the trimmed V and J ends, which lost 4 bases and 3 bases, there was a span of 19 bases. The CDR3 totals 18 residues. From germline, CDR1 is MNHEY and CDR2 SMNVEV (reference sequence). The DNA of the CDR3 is TGTGCCAGCAGTTCGACAGGTATCGTCTTCTATGGGGCCAACGTCCTGACTTTC. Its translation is CASSSTGIVFYGANVLTF.

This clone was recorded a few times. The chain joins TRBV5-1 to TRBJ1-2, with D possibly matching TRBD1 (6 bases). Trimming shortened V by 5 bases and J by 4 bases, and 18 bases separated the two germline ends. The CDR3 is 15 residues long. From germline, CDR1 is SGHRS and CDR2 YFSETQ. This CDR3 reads CASSNYRQDPYGYTF. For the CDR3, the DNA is TGCGCCAGCAGTAATTATCGACAGGACCCCTATGGCTACACCTTC. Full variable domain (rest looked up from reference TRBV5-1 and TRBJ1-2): KAGVTQTPRYLIKTRGQQVTLSCSPISGHRSVSWYQQTPGQGLQFLFEYFSETQRNKGNFPGRFSGRQFSNSRSEMNVSTLELGDSALYLCASSNYRQDPYGYTFGSGTRLTVV.

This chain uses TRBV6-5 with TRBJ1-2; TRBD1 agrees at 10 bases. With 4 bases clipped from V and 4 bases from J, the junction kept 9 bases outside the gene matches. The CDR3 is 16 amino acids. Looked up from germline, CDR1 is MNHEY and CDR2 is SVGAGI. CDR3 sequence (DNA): TGTGCCAGCAGTTTAACTGGGACAGGGGCCCCCTATGGCTACACCTTC. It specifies CASSLTGTGAPYGYTF.

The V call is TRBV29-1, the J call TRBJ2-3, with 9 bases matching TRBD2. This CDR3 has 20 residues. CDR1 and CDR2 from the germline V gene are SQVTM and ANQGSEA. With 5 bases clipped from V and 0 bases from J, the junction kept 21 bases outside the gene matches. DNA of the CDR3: TGCAGCGTTCTTCCCTTTCCAAGCGCGGGAGGGTGGTTGAGCACAGATACGCAGTATTTT. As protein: CSVLPFPSAGGWLSTDTQYF.

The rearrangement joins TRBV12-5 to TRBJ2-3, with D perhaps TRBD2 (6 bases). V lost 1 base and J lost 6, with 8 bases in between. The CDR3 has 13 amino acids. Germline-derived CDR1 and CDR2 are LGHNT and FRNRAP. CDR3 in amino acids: CASGLAGGDTQYF. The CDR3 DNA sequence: TGTGCTAGTGGTTTGGCTGGGGGGGATACGCAGTATTTT.

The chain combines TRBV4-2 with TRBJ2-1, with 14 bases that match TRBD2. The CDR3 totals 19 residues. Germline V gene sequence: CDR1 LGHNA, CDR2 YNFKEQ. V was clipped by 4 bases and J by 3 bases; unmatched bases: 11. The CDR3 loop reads CASSPTGTSGSNRYNEQFF. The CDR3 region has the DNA TGTGCCAGCAGCCCTACCGGGACTAGCGGGAGTAATCGCTACAATGAGCAGTTCTTC.

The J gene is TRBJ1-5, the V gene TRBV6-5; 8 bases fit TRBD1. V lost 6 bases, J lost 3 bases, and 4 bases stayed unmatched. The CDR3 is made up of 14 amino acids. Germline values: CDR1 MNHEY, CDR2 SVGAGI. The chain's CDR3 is CASRTTGDNQPQHF. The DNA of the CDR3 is TGTGCCAGCAGGACGACAGGGGACAATCAGCCCCAGCATTTT.

As DNA, the CDR3 is TGCGCCAGCAGACAATCCATCCAGGGAAACACCATATATTTT. Translating gives CASRQSIQGNTIYF. The rearrangement uses TRBV5-1 and TRBJ1-3; D is undetermined. Looked up from germline, CDR1 is SGHRS and CDR2 is YFSETQ. V lost 5 bases and J lost 4, with 13 bases in between. This CDR3 region has 14 residues.

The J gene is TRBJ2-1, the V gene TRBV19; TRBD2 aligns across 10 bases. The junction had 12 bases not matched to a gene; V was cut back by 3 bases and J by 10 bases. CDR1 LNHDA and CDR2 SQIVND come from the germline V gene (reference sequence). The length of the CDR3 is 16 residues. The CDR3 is CASSIQAGGPAGEQFF. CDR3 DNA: TGTGCCAGTAGTATTCAAGCGGGAGGGCCGGCAGGGGAGCAGTTCTTC.

The CDR3 region is CASSLGHLMNTEAFF. The DNA for the CDR3 is TGTGCCAGCAGCTTGGGACACCTAATGAACACTGAAGCTTTCTTT. V and J are TRBV5-6 and TRBJ1-1; the D is unclear. Trimming stripped 0 bases from V and 0 bases from J, with 9 bases between. The germline gives CDR1 SGHDT, CDR2 YYEEEE. This CDR3 is built from 15 residues.

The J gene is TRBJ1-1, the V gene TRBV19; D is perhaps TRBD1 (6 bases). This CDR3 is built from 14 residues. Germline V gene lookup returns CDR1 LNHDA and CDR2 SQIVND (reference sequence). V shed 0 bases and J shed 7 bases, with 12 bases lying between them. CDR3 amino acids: CASSIDRTVGEAFF. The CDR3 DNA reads TGTGCCAGTAGTATAGATCGGACAGTTGGTGAAGCTTTCTTT.